This T cell receptor beta chain was identified in a study of cytomegalovirus exposure and HLA in healthy donors. Findings and limits, study-wide: Most sequenced TCRs were rare (though some public TCRs occurred in many donors).

Both 60 Vbeta primers and 13 Jbeta primers went into the PCR. Data came from immunoSEQ multiplex PCR; TCRdb stores just in-frame clones and leaves some out. The sample holds about 130,000 clones; 79% are singletons and the top ten take about 2%. This clone appeared a single time. Its cognate antigen is unknown. This TCR was recovered from a man younger than 30 in good health and CMV-seronegative. The sample was PBMCs.

In nucleotides, the CDR3 is TGTGCCAGCAGCTTAGTTACTAGCGGGAGGCCCACAGATACGCAGTATTTT. Its protein is CASSLVTSGRPTDTQYF. The chain joins TRBV11-2 to TRBJ2-3, with 12 bases matching TRBD2. In germline, CDR1 is SGHAT, CDR2 FQNNGV. The CDR3 totals 17 residues. The V and J ends lost 1 base and 2 bases, in that order; junction bases with no gene match: 4.